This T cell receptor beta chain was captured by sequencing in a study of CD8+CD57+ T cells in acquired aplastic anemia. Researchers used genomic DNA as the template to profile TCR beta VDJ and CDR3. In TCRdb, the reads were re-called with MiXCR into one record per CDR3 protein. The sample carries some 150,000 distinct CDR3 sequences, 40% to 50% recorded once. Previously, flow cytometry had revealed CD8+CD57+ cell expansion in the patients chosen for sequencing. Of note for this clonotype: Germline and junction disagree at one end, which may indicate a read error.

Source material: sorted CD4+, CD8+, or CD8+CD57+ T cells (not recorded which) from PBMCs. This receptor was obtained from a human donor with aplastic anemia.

The CDR3 coding sequence is TGTGCCACCAGTGGCCGGACCGGGACCTCCTACAATGGGCAGTTCTTC. Protein: CATSGRTGTSYNGQFF. The V and J genes are TRBV24-1 and TRBJ2-1, with D perhaps being TRBD1 or TRBD2 (5 bases each). CDR3 length equals 16 residues. Germline values: CDR1 KGHDR, CDR2 SFDVKD.